This TCR beta chain was found in a study of blood T cell repertoires in COVID-19. Across the study: PBMCs, B-cell-depleted T cells, or T cells provided the cDNA or gDNA that made up the material.

Germline CDR1 reads SGDLS; CDR2 reads YYNGEE. This CDR3 is 14 amino acids long. The V end was cut by 4 bases, the J end by 5 bases, with 15 bases between. The protocol was immunoSEQ multiplex PCR, while the TCRdb copy is restricted to in-frame clones and leaves out a portion. The sample contains approximately 180,000 clones, more than 65% of which appear only once. Participants had their cohort set by participant-reported clinical history. The chain links TRBV9 to TRBJ1-1; D perhaps matches TRBD1 (5 bases). The specimen sequenced was PBMCs or T cells enriched from blood (not recorded which). The sequence derives from a woman aged 50 to 65 with acute COVID-19. CDR3 in DNA: TGTGCCAGCAGCTCGCGACAGCGTCGTACTGAAGCTTTCTTT. Translating it yields CASSSRQRRTEAFF.